This paragraph covers one T cell receptor (beta chain) sequence. Its matching antigen is unknown. The table came from immunoSEQ multiplex PCR; TCRdb's copy has only in-frame clones and leaves some out. The table has about 140,000 clones, 93% seen once; the top ten hold approximately 0.9%. The sample is drawn from a study of T cell responses to AZD1222 COVID-19 vaccine. Study-wide points: Spike-wide vaccine-associated CD4 TCRs dominated at 160-218 and 743-854.

CDR1 and CDR2 (germline): MGHRA, YSYEKL. Trimming removed 1 base from V and 12 bases from J, with 13 bases in between. CDR3 length equals 14 residues. The chain carries TRBV4-1 and TRBJ1-6; D not resolved. The TCR comes from an adult in good health. Specimen: peripheral blood, collected on day 0 of MenACWY control vaccination. CDR3 protein: CASSQVAEAVPLHF. DNA of the CDR3: TGCGCCAGCAGCCAAGTCGCCGAAGCCGTACCCCTCCACTTT.